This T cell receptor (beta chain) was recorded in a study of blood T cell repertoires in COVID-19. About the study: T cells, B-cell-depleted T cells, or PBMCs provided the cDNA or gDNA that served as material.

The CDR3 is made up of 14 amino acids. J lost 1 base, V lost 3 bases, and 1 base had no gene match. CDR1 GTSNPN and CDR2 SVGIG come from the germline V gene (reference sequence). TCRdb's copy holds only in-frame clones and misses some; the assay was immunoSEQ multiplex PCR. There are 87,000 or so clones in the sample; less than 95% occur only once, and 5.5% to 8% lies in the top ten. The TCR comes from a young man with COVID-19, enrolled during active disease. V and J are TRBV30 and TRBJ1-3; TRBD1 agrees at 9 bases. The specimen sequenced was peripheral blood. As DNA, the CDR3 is TGTGCCTGGAGACAGGGGGCTTCTGGAAACACCATATATTTT. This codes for CAWRQGASGNTIYF.